This T cell receptor (beta chain) came from a study of Graves' ophthalmopathy and Graves' hyperthyroidism. Study-wide findings and caveats: Ophthalmopathy could be told apart from stable hyperthyroidism by a 13-signature model (87.88% sensitivity, about 80% specificity).

Investigators amplified TCR beta CDR3 regions from RNA transcripts. The first-round RT-PCR employed HTBI primers together with the Qiagen OneStep RT-PCR kit. A multiplex PCR was then performed as the second round. TCRdb passed the multiplex PCR reads through MiXCR, listing each CDR3 protein once. Of tens of thousands of distinct CDR3 sequences detected, about 50% appear once; the ten largest clones hold less than 20%. As concerns this clonotype: Its antigen remains unidentified.

The junction had 3 bases not matched to a gene; V was cut back by 0 bases and J by 13 bases. Germline-derived CDR1 and CDR2 are DFQATT and SNEGSKA (reference sequence). The CDR3 consists of 11 residues. The specimen sequenced was peripheral blood. This receptor was identified in an adult man with Graves' ophthalmopathy. The chain employs TRBV20-1 and TRBJ2-5, with TRBD2 matching 9 bases. The CDR3 nucleotides read TGCAGTGCTAGAGATGGGACTAGCCGGTACTTC. This translates into CSARDGTSRYF.